This TCR beta chain was captured by sequencing in a study of T cell responses to AZD1222 COVID-19 vaccine. General study findings and limits: Across the whole spike, CD4 TCRs peaked at regions 160-218 and 743-854. There were mostly white British donors and more females than males, and clonal diversity was possibly underestimated.

The CDR3 runs 18 residues. Trimming stripped 4 bases from V and 4 bases from J, with 22 bases between. The germline V gene has CDR1 SGHTA and CDR2 FQGTGA. This clone was counted a single time. As yet, its antigen is unknown. Sequencing used immunoSEQ multiplex PCR; TCRdb keeps in-frame clones, though not all of them. The data contain about 130,000 clones, more than 80% of them singletons. Sequencing used peripheral blood, obtained on day 0 of AZD1222 vaccination. The TCR sequence derives from an adult in good health. This chain joins TRBV7-3 and TRBJ2-2; possibly TRBD1 for D (6 bases). Written as DNA, the CDR3 is TGTGCCAGCAGCTCCGGATACAGGGTCCTCTACCCCACCGGGGAGCTGTTTTTT. Translated: CASSSGYRVLYPTGELFF.